These 21 T cell receptor beta chains originate from one sample sequenced in a study of regulatory T cells in long-lasting Graves disease. Both iRepertoire HTBI primers and Arm-PCR of CDR3 regions were used to build the TCR beta libraries. TCRdb fed the multiplex PCR reads into MiXCR, producing one record per CDR3 protein. The sample has hundreds of thousands of distinct CDR3 sequences; around 17% are singletons. Described time point: newly diagnosed GD, antithyroid drugs for less than 3 months. PBMC-derived RNA was used for the TCR library. This sample also appeared in a second study, on T cells in Graves' hyperthyroidism and ophthalmopathy.

Specimen: peripheral blood mononuclear cells (PBMCs), collected at new diagnosis, from a patient treated with antithyroid drugs. These receptors came from a young woman with Graves disease.

This clonotype was seen repeatedly, ten times or more. The CDR3 DNA reads as TGTGCCAGCAGTTACGCAAACACTGAAGCTTTCTTT. This translates into CASSYANTEAFF. The chain carries TRBV6-2 or TRBV6-3 and TRBJ1-1, with D hard to call. The germline CDR1 and CDR2 sequences are MNHEY and SVGEGT. V lost 2 bases and J 2 bases, leaving 3 bases between the germline ends. The CDR3 is made up of 12 amino acids.

A few counts support this clonotype. In DNA, the CDR3 is TGTGCCAGTAGCCCGGTGGTGAGCAATCAGCCCCAGCATTTT. Residues: CASSPVVSNQPQHF. This chain joins TRBV19 and TRBJ1-5, with D unclear. Germline CDR1 and CDR2: LNHDA and SQIVND (reference sequence). V was clipped by 6 bases and J by 1 base, with 10 bases between them. The CDR3 is 14 residues long.

The genes are TRBV7-9 and TRBJ2-1, with TRBD1 matching over 8 bases. The CDR3 runs to 16 residues. Germline lookup yields CDR1 SEHNR and CDR2 FQNEAQ (reference sequence). The V gene end was trimmed by 5 bases and the J gene end by 6 bases; junction bases not matched to a gene: 12. CDR3 region: CASSKDRGQISNEQFF. The CDR3 bases are TGTGCCAGCAGCAAAGACAGGGGTCAAATTTCCAATGAGCAGTTCTTC.

In its sample, this clonotype was seen many times. This CDR3 is CASSETRDSYGYTF. The CDR3 region has the DNA TGTGCCAGCAGTGAAACCCGGGACAGCTATGGCTACACCTTC. V and J are TRBV2 and TRBJ1-2, with 7 bases that match TRBD1. After removal of 2 bases from V and 4 bases from J, the junction contained 4 bases not matched to a gene. There are 14 residues in the CDR3. CDR1 and CDR2 (germline): SNHLY, FYNNEI.

Ten or more counts support this clonotype. The chain recombines TRBV11-2 with TRBJ1-4; D is ambiguous. V gave up 4 bases and J gave up 6 bases, with 6 bases separating them. This CDR3 has 12 amino acids. CDR1 is SGHAT and CDR2 is FQNNGV in the germline V gene. CDR3 DNA sequence: TGTGCCAGCAGCTCCGTCGATGAAAAACTGTTTTTT. This encodes CASSSVDEKLFF.

This clonotype was seen more than once but under ten times. The rearrangement joins TRBV19 to TRBJ1-2, with D possibly TRBD1 on 6 matching bases. From germline, CDR1 is LNHDA and CDR2 SQIVND (reference sequence). Trimming shortened V by 1 base and J by 4 bases, and 10 bases separated the two germline ends. The CDR3 sequence is 14 residues long. The CDR3 sequence: CASSIGPGAYGYTF. The CDR3 bases are TGTGCCAGTAGTATAGGTCCGGGGGCCTATGGCTACACCTTC.

J is TRBJ2-6 and V is TRBV24-1, with D possibly matching TRBD1 (5 bases). Trimming shortened V by 6 bases and J by 2 bases, and 10 bases separated the two germline ends. Germline CDR1 reads KGHDR; CDR2 reads SFDVKD. The CDR3 is 15 amino acids. In DNA, the CDR3 is TGTGCCACCAGTCCCAGGGCCCCTGGGGCCAACGTCCTGACTTTC. Translation gives CATSPRAPGANVLTF.

This clonotype has a handful of counts. A read error is likely, as this CDR3 ends without the conserved phenylalanine or tryptophan. V and J are TRBV7-8 and TRBJ2-6, with D possibly TRBD1 on 6 matching bases. Per germline, CDR1 SGHVS and CDR2 FQNEAQ. V shed 1 base and J shed 2 bases, with 9 bases lying between them. The CDR3 length is 16 residues. Here the CDR3 reads CASSLVAGAGANVLTL. The CDR3 DNA is TGTGCCAGCAGCTTAGTTGCAGGGGCTGGGGCCAACGTCCTGACTCTC.

About this clonotype itself: Being one base from a much bigger clone, this may be a read error. The rearrangement uses TRBV20-1 and TRBJ2-7; tentative D call: TRBD2 (6 bases). Germline CDR1 is DFQATT and CDR2 is SNEGSKA (reference sequence). V was shortened by 3 bases and J by 0 bases, with 9 bases between the two germline ends. The CDR3 is made up of 13 amino acids. The CDR3 loop is CSASGLNSYEQYF. CDR3 in DNA: TGCAGTGCTAGCGGACTAAACTCCTACGAGCAGTACTTC.

This clonotype was recorded many times. The chain couples TRBV28 to TRBJ1-4; maybe TRBD1 (5 bases). CDR3 size: 14 residues. Germline CDR1 MDHEN, CDR2 SYDVKM. V gave up 4 bases and J gave up 3 bases, with 9 bases separating them. The CDR3 spells CASSWDGSNEKLFF. The DNA of the CDR3 is TGTGCCAGCAGTTGGGACGGTTCTAATGAAAAACTGTTTTTT.

The chain joins TRBV24-1 to TRBJ2-1; 7 nucleotides line up with TRBD1. V was clipped by 3 bases and J by 5 bases; unmatched bases: 9. The CDR3 is 16 residues long. The germline V gene has CDR1 KGHDR and CDR2 SFDVKD. The CDR3 DNA reads as TGTGCCACCAGTGATGCCCCCGGGACAGTCAACAATGAGCAGTTCTTC. Amino acid sequence: CATSDAPGTVNNEQFF.

CDR3 in amino acids: CASSSGGFSYEQYF. CDR3 DNA: TGTGCCAGCAGCTCGGGGGGCTTCTCCTACGAGCAGTACTTC. The chain combines TRBV11-2 with TRBJ2-7; TRBD2 might be the D (7 bases). V was trimmed by 4 bases and J by 0 bases, leaving 10 bases between them. In germline, CDR1 is SGHAT, CDR2 FQNNGV. The CDR3 has 14 amino acids.

This clonotype was observed many times. The chain combines TRBV5-6 with TRBJ2-3; maybe TRBD2 (5 bases). V gave up 4 bases and J gave up 0 bases, with 9 bases separating them. CDR1 is SGHDT, CDR2 YYEEEE, per germline. This CDR3 is 14 amino acids long. CDR3 sequence reads: CASSRPGSTDTQYF. DNA for the CDR3: TGTGCCAGCAGCCGTCCGGGAAGCACAGATACGCAGTATTTT.

The sample holds a few counts of this clonotype. V is TRBV7-6 and J is TRBJ2-5; a weak D match, TRBD2 (5 bases). Between the trimmed V and J ends, which lost 5 bases and 4 bases, there was a span of 17 bases. Germline-derived CDR1 and CDR2 are SGHVS and FNYEAQ. The CDR3 covers 15 residues. CDR3 in amino acids: CASSQNWESRETQYF. Written as DNA, the CDR3 is TGTGCCAGCAGCCAAAATTGGGAGAGCCGAGAGACCCAGTACTTC.

This clonotype was detected only a few times. The chain is built from TRBV7-6 and TRBJ2-3; 11 bases map to TRBD2. Germline CDR1 and CDR2: SGHVS and FNYEAQ. The ends lost 2 bases at V and 6 bases at J; junction bases unmatched: 4. The CDR3 contains 15 residues. CDR3 DNA: TGTGCCAGCAGCTTATCTGCTAGCGGGAGGGATACGCAGTATTTT. It encodes CASSLSASGRDTQYF.

This clonotype was seen many times. The junction departs from germline at one end; a sequencing error may be responsible. The chain uses TRBV2 and TRBJ1-4; D is unclear. The CDR3 has 13 residues. Germline V lookup: CDR1 SNHLY, CDR2 FYNNEI. CDR3 DNA: TGTGCCAGCAATGAAGGAATTGGAGAAAAACTGTTTTTT. It yields the protein CASNEGIGEKLFF. Full variable domain (remainder filled in from reference TRBV2 and TRBJ1-4): EPEVTQTPSHQVTQMGQEVILRCVPISNHLYFYWYRQILGQKVEFLVSFYNNEISEKSEIFDDQFSVERPDGSNFTLKIRSTKLEDSAMYFCASNEGIGEKLFFGSGTQLSVL.

This clonotype showed up just a few times. V and J are TRBV27 and TRBJ1-4; D is perhaps TRBD1 (6 bases). V lost 6 bases to trimming and J lost 3 bases, with 14 bases between them. From germline, CDR1 is MNHEY and CDR2 SMNVEV (reference sequence). The CDR3 runs to 15 residues. CDR3 sequence: CASREGTWANEKLFF. The CDR3 region has the DNA TGTGCCAGCAGAGAGGGGACATGGGCTAATGAAAAACTGTTTTTT.

This clonotype has ten or more counts. The V and J genes are TRBV27 and TRBJ2-7; 10 bases match TRBD2. Trimming removed 5 bases from V and 2 bases from J; junction bases left unmatched: 6. The CDR3 is made up of 15 amino acids. Germline V gives CDR1 MNHEY, CDR2 SMNVEV (reference sequence). The DNA for the CDR3 is TGTGCCAGCAGTCCGAGCGGGAGGGAGGCCTACGAGCAGTACTTC. This encodes CASSPSGREAYEQYF.

This sequence joins TRBV3-1 and TRBJ1-6, with TRBD1 identical over 7 bases. The CDR3 extends over 14 amino acids. The V and J ends lost 4 bases and 9 bases, in that order; junction bases with no gene match: 6. Germline V CDR1 and CDR2: LGHDT, YNNKEL (reference sequence). DNA of the CDR3: TGTGCCAGCAGCCGATCACAGGGGAGTTCACCCCTCCACTTT. This gives the protein CASSRSQGSSPLHF.

This clonotype came up many times. This chain connects TRBV19 to TRBJ1-2; the match to TRBD1 covers 10 bases. This CDR3 comprises 14 residues. Germline assignment: CDR1 LNHDA and CDR2 SQIVND (reference sequence). V shed 3 bases, J shed 6 bases, and the junction held 4 bases outside the gene matches. CDR3 protein: CASSMDRGSDGYTF. The DNA of the CDR3 is TGTGCCAGTAGTATGGACAGGGGGAGTGATGGCTACACCTTC.

The chain carries TRBV15 and TRBJ1-1; D not certain. The germline V and J ends were trimmed by 9 bases and 3 bases, with 11 bases remaining between them. The CDR3 is 12 residues long. Germline CDR1 LNHNV, CDR2 YYDKDF (reference sequence). CDR3 DNA sequence: TGTGCCACGAGAGGTATTGACACTGAAGCTTTCTTT. Translating it yields CATRGIDTEAFF.